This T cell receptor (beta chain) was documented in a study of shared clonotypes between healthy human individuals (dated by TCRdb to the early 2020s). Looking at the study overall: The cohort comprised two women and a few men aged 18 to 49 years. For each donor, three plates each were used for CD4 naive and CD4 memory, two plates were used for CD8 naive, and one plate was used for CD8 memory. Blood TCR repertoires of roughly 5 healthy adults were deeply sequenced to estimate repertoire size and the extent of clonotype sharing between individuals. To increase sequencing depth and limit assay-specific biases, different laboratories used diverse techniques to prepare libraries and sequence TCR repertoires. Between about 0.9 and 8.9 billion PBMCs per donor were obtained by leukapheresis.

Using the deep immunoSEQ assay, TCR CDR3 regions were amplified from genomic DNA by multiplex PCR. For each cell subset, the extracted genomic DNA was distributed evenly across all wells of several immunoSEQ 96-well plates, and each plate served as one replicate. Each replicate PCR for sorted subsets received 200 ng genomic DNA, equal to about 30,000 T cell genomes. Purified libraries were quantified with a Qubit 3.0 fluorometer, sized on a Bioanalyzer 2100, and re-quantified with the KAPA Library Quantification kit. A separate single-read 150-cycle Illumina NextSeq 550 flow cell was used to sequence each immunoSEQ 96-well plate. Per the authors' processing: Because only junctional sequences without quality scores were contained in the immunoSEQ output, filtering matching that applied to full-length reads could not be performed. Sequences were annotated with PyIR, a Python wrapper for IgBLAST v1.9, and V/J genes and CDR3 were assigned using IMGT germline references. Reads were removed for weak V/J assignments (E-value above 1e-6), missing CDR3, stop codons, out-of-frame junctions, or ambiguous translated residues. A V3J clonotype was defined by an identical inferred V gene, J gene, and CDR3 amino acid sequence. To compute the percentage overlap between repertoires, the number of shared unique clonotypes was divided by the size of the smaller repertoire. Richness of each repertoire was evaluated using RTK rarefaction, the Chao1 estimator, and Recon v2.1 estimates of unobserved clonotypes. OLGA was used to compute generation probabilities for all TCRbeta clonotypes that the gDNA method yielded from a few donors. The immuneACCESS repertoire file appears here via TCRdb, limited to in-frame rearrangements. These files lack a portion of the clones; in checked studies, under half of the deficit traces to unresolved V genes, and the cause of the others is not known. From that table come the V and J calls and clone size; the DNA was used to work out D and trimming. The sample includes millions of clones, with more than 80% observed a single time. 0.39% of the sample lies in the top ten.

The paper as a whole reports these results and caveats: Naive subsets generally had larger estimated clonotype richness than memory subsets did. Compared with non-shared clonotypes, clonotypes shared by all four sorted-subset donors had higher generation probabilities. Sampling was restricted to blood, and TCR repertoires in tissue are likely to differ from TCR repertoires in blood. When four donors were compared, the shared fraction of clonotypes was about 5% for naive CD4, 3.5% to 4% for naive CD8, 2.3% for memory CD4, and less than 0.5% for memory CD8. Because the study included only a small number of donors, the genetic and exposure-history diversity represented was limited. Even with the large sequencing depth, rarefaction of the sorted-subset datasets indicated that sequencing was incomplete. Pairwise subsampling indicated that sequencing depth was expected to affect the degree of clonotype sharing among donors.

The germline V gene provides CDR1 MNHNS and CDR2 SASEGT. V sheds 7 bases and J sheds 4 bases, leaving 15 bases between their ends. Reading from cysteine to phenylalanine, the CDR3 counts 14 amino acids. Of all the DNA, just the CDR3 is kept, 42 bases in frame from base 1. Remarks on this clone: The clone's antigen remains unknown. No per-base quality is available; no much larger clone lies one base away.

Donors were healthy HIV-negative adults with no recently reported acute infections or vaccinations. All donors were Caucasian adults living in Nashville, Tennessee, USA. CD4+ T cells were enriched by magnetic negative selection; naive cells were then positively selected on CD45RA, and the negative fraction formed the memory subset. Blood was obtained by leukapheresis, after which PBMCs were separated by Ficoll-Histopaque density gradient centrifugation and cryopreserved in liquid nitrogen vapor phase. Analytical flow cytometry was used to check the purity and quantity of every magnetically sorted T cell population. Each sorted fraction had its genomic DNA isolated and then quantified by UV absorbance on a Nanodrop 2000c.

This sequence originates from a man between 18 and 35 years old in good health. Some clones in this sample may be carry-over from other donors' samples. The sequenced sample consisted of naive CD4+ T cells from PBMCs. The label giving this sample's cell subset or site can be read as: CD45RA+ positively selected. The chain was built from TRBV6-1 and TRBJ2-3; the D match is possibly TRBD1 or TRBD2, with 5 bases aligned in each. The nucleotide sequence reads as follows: TGTGCCAGCATCCCCGGGGCAGGCCCAGATACGCAGTATTTT. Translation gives CASIPGAGPDTQYF.